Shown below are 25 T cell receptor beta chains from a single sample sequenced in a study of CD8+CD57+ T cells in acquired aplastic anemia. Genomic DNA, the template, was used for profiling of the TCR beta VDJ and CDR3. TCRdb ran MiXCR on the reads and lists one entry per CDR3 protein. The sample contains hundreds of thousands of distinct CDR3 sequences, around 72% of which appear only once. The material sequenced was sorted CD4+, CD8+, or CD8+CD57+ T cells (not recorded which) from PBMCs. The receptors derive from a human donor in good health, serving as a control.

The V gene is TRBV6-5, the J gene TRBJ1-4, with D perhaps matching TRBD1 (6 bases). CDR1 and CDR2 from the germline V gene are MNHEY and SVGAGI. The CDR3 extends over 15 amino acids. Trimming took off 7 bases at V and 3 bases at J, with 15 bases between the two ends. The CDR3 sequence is CASIQQGNANEKLFF. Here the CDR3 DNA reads TGTGCCAGCATCCAACAGGGAAACGCTAATGAAAAACTGTTTTTT.

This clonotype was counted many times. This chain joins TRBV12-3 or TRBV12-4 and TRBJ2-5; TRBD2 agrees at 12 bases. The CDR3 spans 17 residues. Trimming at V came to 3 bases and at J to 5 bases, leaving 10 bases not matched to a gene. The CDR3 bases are TGTGCCAGCAGTTTTGGGCTAGCGGGGGGGGCGCCGGAGACCCAGTACTTC. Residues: CASSFGLAGGAPETQYF.

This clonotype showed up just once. CDR3 residues: CATSRDRDSANEQYF. In nucleotides, the CDR3 is TGTGCCACCAGCAGGGACCGGGACTCAGCAAACGAGCAGTACTTC. The chain has TRBV15 and TRBJ2-7, with TRBD2 as a possible D gene (6 bases). The germline gives CDR1 LNHNV, CDR2 YYDKDF (reference sequence). The CDR3 has 15 amino acids. Between the trimmed V and J ends, which lost 3 bases and 5 bases, there was a span of 17 bases.

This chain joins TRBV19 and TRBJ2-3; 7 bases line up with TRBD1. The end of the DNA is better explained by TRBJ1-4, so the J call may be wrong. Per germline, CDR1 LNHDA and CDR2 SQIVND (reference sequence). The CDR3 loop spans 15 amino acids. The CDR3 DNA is TGTGCCAGTAGTATCCCAGGGGGAAAGAACGAAAAACTGTTTTTT. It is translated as CASSIPGGKNEKLFF.

The CDR3 region is CTSSRNRVNTEAFF. The CDR3 DNA is TGCACCAGCAGCCGGAACAGGGTAAACACTGAAGCTTTCTTT. The chain links TRBV29-1 to TRBJ1-1; D is perhaps TRBD1 (6 bases). There are 14 residues in the CDR3. Germline lookup yields CDR1 SQVTM and CDR2 ANQGSEA.

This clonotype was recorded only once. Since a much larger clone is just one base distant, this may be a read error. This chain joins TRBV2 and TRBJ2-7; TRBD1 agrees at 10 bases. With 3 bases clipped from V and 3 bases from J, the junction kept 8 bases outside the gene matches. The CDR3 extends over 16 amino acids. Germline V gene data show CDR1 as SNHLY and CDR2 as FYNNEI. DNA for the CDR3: TGTGCCAGCAGTGATGATTGGACAGGGGGAAGCTACGAGCAGTACTTC. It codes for CASSDDWTGGSYEQYF.

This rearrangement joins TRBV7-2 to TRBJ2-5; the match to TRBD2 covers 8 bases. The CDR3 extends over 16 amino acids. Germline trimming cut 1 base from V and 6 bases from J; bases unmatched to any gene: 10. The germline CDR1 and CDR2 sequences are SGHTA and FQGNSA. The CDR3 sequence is CASSLEGTRVEKTQYF. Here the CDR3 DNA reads TGTGCCAGCAGCTTAGAGGGGACTAGGGTCGAGAAGACCCAGTACTTC.

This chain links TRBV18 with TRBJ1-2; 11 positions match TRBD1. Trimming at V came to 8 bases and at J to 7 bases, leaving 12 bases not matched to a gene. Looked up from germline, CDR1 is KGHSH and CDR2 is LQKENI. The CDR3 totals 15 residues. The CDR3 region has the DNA TGTGCCAGCAGCGTTTCGGACAGGGGGCGCATTGGCTACACCTTC. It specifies CASSVSDRGRIGYTF.

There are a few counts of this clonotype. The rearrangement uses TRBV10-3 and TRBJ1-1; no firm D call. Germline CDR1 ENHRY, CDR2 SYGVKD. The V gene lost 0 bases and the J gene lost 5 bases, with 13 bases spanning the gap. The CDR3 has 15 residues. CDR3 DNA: TGTGCCATCAGTGAGTCATCGGGGTCCGGTACTGAAGCTTTCTTT. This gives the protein CAISESSGSGTEAFF.

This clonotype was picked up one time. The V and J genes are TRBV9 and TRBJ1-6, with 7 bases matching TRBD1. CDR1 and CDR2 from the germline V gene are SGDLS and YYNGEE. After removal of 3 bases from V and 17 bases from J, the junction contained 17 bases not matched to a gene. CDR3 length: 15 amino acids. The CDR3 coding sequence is TGTGCCAGCAGCGCAGGGGGAGGGACTGAAGCTTTCTTCCACTTT. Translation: CASSAGGGTEAFFHF.

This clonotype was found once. The CDR3 loop reads CASSISAIPLPLGYTF. DNA of the CDR3: TGTGCCAGTAGTATTTCCGCGATACCCCTGCCCCTTGGCTACACCTTC. This chain uses TRBV19 with TRBJ1-2, with unresolved D. The CDR3 sequence is 16 residues long. Trimming took 3 bases from V and 7 from J, leaving 21 bases between them. CDR1 and CDR2 (germline): LNHDA, SQIVND (reference sequence).

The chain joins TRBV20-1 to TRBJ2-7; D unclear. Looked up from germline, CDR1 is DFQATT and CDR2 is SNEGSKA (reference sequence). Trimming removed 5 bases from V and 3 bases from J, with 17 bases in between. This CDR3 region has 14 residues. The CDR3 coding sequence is TGCAGTGCTCCCTCGACGGTGGGGAACTACGAGCAGTACTTC. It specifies CSAPSTVGNYEQYF.

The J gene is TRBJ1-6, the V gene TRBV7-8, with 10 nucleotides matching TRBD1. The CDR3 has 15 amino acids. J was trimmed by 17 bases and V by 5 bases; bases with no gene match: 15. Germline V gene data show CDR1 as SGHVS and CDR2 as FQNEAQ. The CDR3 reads CASSRTGGNNEAFHF. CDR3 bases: TGTGCCAGCAGCCGGACAGGGGGGAATAATGAAGCTTTCCACTTT.

For the CDR3, the DNA is TGTGCCAGCAGCTTATTGACCCCCGTGGCAGGTGGCGACGAGCAGTACTTC. Translating it yields CASSLLTPVAGGDEQYF. The J gene is TRBJ2-7, the V gene TRBV7-2; D not resolved. Germline V gene data show CDR1 as SGHTA and CDR2 as FQGNSA. The V gene lost 2 bases and the J gene lost 5 bases, with 22 bases spanning the gap. This CDR3 is 17 amino acids long.

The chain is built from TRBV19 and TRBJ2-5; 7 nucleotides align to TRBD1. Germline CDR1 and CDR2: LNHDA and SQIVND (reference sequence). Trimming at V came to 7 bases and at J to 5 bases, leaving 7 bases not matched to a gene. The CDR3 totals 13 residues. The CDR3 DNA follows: TGTGCCAGTAAAAGGGGGCCGAGGGAGACCCAGTACTTC. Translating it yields CASKRGPRETQYF.

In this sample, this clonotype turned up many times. DNA of the CDR3: TGTGCCAGCAGCCGAGGCGGGGGCAATCAGCCCCAGCATTTT. Amino acid sequence: CASSRGGGNQPQHF. This chain links TRBV3-1 with TRBJ1-5; D unresolved. This CDR3 comprises 14 residues. Germline V gene lookup returns CDR1 LGHDT and CDR2 YNNKEL (reference sequence). Trimming took 4 bases from V and 2 from J, leaving 9 bases between them.

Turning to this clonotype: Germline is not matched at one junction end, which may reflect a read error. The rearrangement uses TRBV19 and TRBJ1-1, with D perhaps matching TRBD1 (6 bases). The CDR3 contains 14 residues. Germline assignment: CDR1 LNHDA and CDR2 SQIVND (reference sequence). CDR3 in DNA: TGTGCCAGTAGTATTAGCGGGGGCGGGGGATACGCTGTATTT. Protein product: CASSISGGGGYAVF.

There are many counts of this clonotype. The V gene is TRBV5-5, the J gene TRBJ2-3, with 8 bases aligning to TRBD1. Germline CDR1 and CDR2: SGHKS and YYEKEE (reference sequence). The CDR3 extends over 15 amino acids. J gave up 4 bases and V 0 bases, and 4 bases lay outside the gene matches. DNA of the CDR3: TGTGCCAGCAGCTTGGGACAGGGGATGCCAGATACGCAGTATTTT. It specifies CASSLGQGMPDTQYF.

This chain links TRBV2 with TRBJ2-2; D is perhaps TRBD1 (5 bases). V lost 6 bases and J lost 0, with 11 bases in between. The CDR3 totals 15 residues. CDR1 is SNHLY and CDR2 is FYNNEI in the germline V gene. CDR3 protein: CASSPRVTNTGELFF. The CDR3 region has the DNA TGTGCCAGCAGCCCCAGGGTCACGAACACCGGGGAGCTGTTTTTT. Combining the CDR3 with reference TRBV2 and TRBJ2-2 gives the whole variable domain EPEVTQTPSHQVTQMGQEVILRCVPISNHLYFYWYRQILGQKVEFLVSFYNNEISEKSEIFDDQFSVERPDGSNFTLKIRSTKLEDSAMYFCASSPRVTNTGELFFGEGSRLTVL.

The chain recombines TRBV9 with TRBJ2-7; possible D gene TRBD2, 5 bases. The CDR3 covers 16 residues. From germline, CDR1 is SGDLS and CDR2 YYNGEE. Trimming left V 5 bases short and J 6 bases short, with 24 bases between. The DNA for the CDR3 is TGTGCCAGCAGTCTCATTAGCGTCTGGGTGCACTCCGAGCAGTACTTC. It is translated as CASSLISVWVHSEQYF.

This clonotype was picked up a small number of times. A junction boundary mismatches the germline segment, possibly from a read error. This CDR3 reads CASSFAAIYGYTF. The CDR3 DNA reads as TGTGCCAGCAGCTTCGCGGCTATTTATGGCTACACCTTC. The V call is TRBV5-1, the J call TRBJ1-2; D is uncertain. The CDR3 length is 13 residues. Germline CDR1 SGHRS, CDR2 YFSETQ. Full variable domain (missing parts from reference TRBV5-1 and TRBJ1-2): KAGVTQTPRYLIKTRGQQVTLSCSPISGHRSVSWYQQTPGQGLQFLFEYFSETQRNKGNFPGRFSGRQFSNSRSEMNVSTLELGDSALYLCASSFAAIYGYTFGSGTRLTVV.

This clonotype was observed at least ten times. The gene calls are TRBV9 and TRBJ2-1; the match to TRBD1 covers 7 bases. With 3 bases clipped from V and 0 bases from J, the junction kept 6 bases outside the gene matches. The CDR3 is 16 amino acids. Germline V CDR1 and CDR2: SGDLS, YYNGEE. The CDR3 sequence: CASSADRANSYNEQFF. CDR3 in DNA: TGTGCCAGCAGCGCCGACAGGGCGAACTCCTACAATGAGCAGTTCTTC. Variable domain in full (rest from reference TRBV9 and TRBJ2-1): DSGVTQTPKHLITATGQRVTLRCSPRSGDLSVYWYQQSLDQGLQFLIQYYNGEERAKGNILERFSAQQFPDLHSELNLSSLELGDSALYFCASSADRANSYNEQFFGPGTRLTVL.

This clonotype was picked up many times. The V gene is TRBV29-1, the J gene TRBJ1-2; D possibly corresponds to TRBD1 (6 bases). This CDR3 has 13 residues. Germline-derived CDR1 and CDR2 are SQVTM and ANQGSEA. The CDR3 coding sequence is TGCACAACCGGGCCAGGGGCCAACTATGGCTACACCTTC. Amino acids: CTTGPGANYGYTF.

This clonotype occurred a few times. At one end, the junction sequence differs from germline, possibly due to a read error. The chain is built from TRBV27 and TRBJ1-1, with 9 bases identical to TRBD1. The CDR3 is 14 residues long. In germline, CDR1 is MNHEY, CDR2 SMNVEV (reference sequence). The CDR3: CASSFRDREAEAVF. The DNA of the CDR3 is TGTGCCAGCAGTTTCCGGGACAGGGAGGCTGAAGCTGTCTTT.

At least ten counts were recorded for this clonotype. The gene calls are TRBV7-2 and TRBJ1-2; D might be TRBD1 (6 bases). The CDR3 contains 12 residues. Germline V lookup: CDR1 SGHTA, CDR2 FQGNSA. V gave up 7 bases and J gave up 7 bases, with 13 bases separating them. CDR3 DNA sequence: TGTGCCAGCACCACCGACAGGATTGGCTACACCTTC. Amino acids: CASTTDRIGYTF. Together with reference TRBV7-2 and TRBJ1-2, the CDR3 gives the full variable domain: GAGVSQSPSNKVTEKGKDVELRCDPISGHTALYWYRQSLGQGLEFLIYFQGNSAPDKSGLPSDRFSAERTGGSVSTLTIQRTQQEDSAVYLCASTTDRIGYTFGSGTRLTVV.